The 17 T cell receptor beta chains reported below all come from one sample, sequenced in a study of vaccination and CD4 T cells after COVID-19. These receptors' antigens are unknown. The Oncomine TCR Beta short-read assay was what sequenced the DNA obtained from cultured CD4+ T cells. Each CDR3 protein gets one entry after TCRdb re-called the PCR reads with MiXCR. In the table there are 8,000 to 10,000 distinct CDR3 sequences, 30% to 35% of which are singletons. The treatment denotes: roughly 11-day PBMC culture with coronavirus spike peptide pools or control peptides (ViraFEST assay). Pre-COVID-19 pandemic sampling (2011-2018) yielded the unexposed donor's CD4+ T cells. The sample comprised CD4+ T cells from blood, cultured in vitro. These receptors all stem from a human donor in good health.

This clonotype was seen a few times. This chain links TRBV7-6 with TRBJ1-1; 10 positions match TRBD1. Trimming cost V 1 base and J 4 bases; bases outside gene matches: 6. The CDR3 is 16 residues long. Per the germline V gene, CDR1 is SGHVS and CDR2 is FNYEAQ. DNA of the CDR3: TGTGCCAGCAGCTTAGGTGTGCGGACAGGGGGCACTGAAGCTTTCTTT. Protein sequence: CASSLGVRTGGTEAFF.

The V gene is TRBV6-5, the J gene TRBJ1-2; 9 nucleotides line up with TRBD1. Trimming cost V 4 bases and J 8 bases; bases outside gene matches: 8. This CDR3 region has 14 residues. In germline, CDR1 is MNHEY, CDR2 SVGAGI. The CDR3 sequence: CASSSLDRGGGYTF. The CDR3 bases are TGTGCCAGCAGTTCCTTGGACAGGGGAGGCGGCTACACCTTC.

This clonotype was detected only a few times. The chain employs TRBV6-1 and TRBJ1-2, with D possibly matching TRBD1 (6 bases). Germline V gene sequence: CDR1 MNHNS, CDR2 SASEGT. The V end lost 8 bases, the J end lost 2 bases, and 18 bases lay between the germline ends. The CDR3 loop spans 15 amino acids. The CDR3 reads CASRERAGVNYGYTF. The DNA for the CDR3 is TGTGCCAGCCGCGAAAGGGCAGGGGTAAACTATGGCTACACCTTC.

The J gene is TRBJ1-1, the V gene TRBV6-1, with D uncertain. The V and J ends lost 8 bases and 2 bases respectively, with 12 bases between them. Germline CDR1 and CDR2: MNHNS and SASEGT. The CDR3 contains 13 residues. CDR3 loop: CASQYSTNTEAFF. CDR3 sequence (DNA): TGTGCCAGCCAGTACAGCACCAACACTGAAGCTTTCTTT.

In this sample, this clonotype turned up a few times. The chain links TRBV5-1 to TRBJ1-2; no reliable D call. This CDR3 spans 14 amino acids. Germline-derived CDR1 and CDR2 are SGHRS and YFSETQ. The V and J ends lost 3 bases and 5 bases respectively, with 14 bases between them. The CDR3 here is CASSSDGNSYGYTF. CDR3 sequence (DNA): TGCGCCAGCAGCTCGGACGGAAACTCATATGGCTACACCTTC. The complete variable domain, with remaining parts taken from reference TRBV5-1 and TRBJ1-2, reads KAGVTQTPRYLIKTRGQQVTLSCSPISGHRSVSWYQQTPGQGLQFLFEYFSETQRNKGNFPGRFSGRQFSNSRSEMNVSTLELGDSALYLCASSSDGNSYGYTFGSGTRLTVV.

This clonotype was seen a few times. This rearrangement joins TRBV6-2 or TRBV6-3 to TRBJ1-6, with D perhaps TRBD1 (6 bases). The germline gives CDR1 MNHEY, CDR2 SVGEGT. The CDR3 runs to 14 residues. The V end was cut by 8 bases, the J end by 6 bases, with 14 bases between. The CDR3 region has the DNA TGTGCCAGCGGGAGGACAGTGTTTAATTCACCCCTCCACTTT. Its translation is CASGRTVFNSPLHF.

The genes are TRBV19 and TRBJ1-1, with 7 bases matching TRBD1. With V trimmed by 6 bases and J by 0 bases, 4 bases remained unmatched. The length of the CDR3 is 14 residues. Germline CDR1 LNHDA, CDR2 SQIVND (reference sequence). The chain's CDR3 is CASRSGQVNTEAFF. CDR3 in DNA: TGTGCCAGTAGGAGCGGACAGGTGAACACTGAAGCTTTCTTT.

This chain links TRBV2 with TRBJ2-7; D unresolved. Trimming removed 1 base at V and 3 bases at J, with 1 base between. The CDR3 is made up of 11 amino acids. Per germline, CDR1 SNHLY and CDR2 FYNNEI. Here the CDR3 reads CASSEVYEQYF. The CDR3 DNA is TGTGCCAGCAGTGAAGTCTACGAGCAGTACTTC.

The genes are TRBV20-1 and TRBJ2-4; 7 bases are a match to TRBD2. The germline V gene encodes CDR1 DFQATT and CDR2 SNEGSKA (reference sequence). The CDR3 is 14 amino acids. J was trimmed by 1 base and V by 3 bases; bases with no gene match: 3. The CDR3 bases are TGCAGTGCTAGCGGGGGGACCGCCAAAAACATTCAGTACTTC. Translating gives CSASGGTAKNIQYF.

The rearrangement links TRBV12-3 or TRBV12-4 to TRBJ1-1; D possibly corresponds to TRBD1 (5 bases). V lost 3 bases to trimming and J lost 2 bases, with 10 bases between them. The CDR3 is made up of 14 amino acids. This CDR3 reads CASSFSGINTEAFF. CDR3 DNA: TGTGCCAGCAGTTTTTCAGGGATTAACACTGAAGCTTTCTTT.

This clonotype was detected a few times. J is TRBJ1-1 and V is TRBV11-2; the D gene is possibly TRBD1 (5 bases). The CDR3 has 15 residues. V was trimmed by 5 bases and J by 3 bases, leaving 16 bases between them. In germline, CDR1 is SGHAT, CDR2 FQNNGV. The CDR3 loop is CASSKWGGGDTEAFF. CDR3 bases: TGTGCCAGCAGCAAATGGGGGGGAGGGGACACTGAAGCTTTCTTT. Combining the CDR3 with reference TRBV11-2 and TRBJ1-1 gives the whole variable domain EAGVAQSPRYKIIEKRQSVAFWCNPISGHATLYWYQQILGQGPKLLIQFQNNGVVDDSQLPKDRFSAERLKGVDSTLKIQPAKLEDSAVYLCASSKWGGGDTEAFFGQGTRLTVV.

The CDR3 reads CASSYSLSEETQYF. CDR3 DNA sequence: TGTGCCAGCAGTTACTCGCTCTCGGAAGAGACCCAGTACTTC. The V call is TRBV6-5, the J call TRBJ2-5; D ambiguous. CDR3 length: 14 residues. CDR1 is MNHEY, CDR2 SVGAGI, per germline. Trimming shortened V by 0 bases and J by 3 bases, and 8 bases separated the two germline ends.

This clonotype was counted a few times. V gene TRBV7-2 combines with J gene TRBJ2-7; D unresolved. CDR1 is SGHTA and CDR2 is FQGNSA in the germline V gene. The CDR3 spans 11 residues. Trimming removed 1 base at V and 8 bases at J, with 6 bases between. CDR3 DNA sequence: TGTGCCAGCAGCTTAGATTCCCAGCAGTACTTC. Translated, it gives CASSLDSQQYF.

There are a few counts of this clonotype. V gene TRBV19 combines with J gene TRBJ1-6, with D hard to call. The CDR3 is made up of 14 amino acids. Deletions cut 6 bases from V and 9 bases from J, with 15 bases between. Looked up from germline, CDR1 is LNHDA and CDR2 is SQIVND (reference sequence). The CDR3 here is CASRAQIFGSPLHF. In nucleotides, the CDR3 is TGTGCCAGTAGAGCGCAGATTTTCGGTTCACCCCTCCACTTT.

The chain has TRBV20-1 and TRBJ1-6; a possible D gene is TRBD1 (6 bases). Deletions cut 5 bases from V and 0 bases from J, with 14 bases between. CDR3 size: 16 residues. Germline CDR1 reads DFQATT; CDR2 reads SNEGSKA (reference sequence). CDR3 bases: TGCAGTGCTCGGAGGGGGGCCAGCTCCTATAATTCACCCCTCCACTTT. Translating gives CSARRGASSYNSPLHF.

V is TRBV4-2 and J is TRBJ2-7; 7 bases map to TRBD1. CDR1 is LGHNA, CDR2 YNFKEQ, per germline. The CDR3 extends over 16 amino acids. The V and J ends lost 0 bases and 3 bases, in that order; junction bases with no gene match: 8. As DNA, the CDR3 is TGTGCCAGCAGCCAAGATCCCTCCGCAGGGGGCTACGAGCAGTACTTC. Residues: CASSQDPSAGGYEQYF.

The chain carries TRBV6-1 and TRBJ2-5; D might be TRBD2 (7 bases). The CDR3 extends over 14 amino acids. Germline CDR1 and CDR2: MNHNS and SASEGT. The ends were cut back, 8 bases at V and 4 bases at J, with 17 bases in the middle. In nucleotides, the CDR3 is TGTGCCAGCCGGGCGGGGGCTCACTCAGAGACCCAGTACTTC. Residues: CASRAGAHSETQYF.